One sample yielded the 23 T cell receptor beta chains listed below, sequenced in a study of neurological immune-mediated disorders. TCRdb processed the 5' RACE reads anew with MiXCR; each CDR3 protein has one entry. The repertoire includes more than 30,000 distinct CDR3 sequences, just under 7.5% of them detected once, and roughly 5.6% sits in the top ten. Input material: CD4+ T cells from blood. These receptor sequences come from a man over 45 in good health.

This clonotype was recorded at least ten times. This chain links TRBV5-1 with TRBJ1-4, with D possibly matching TRBD1 (6 bases). The CDR3 contains 13 residues. In germline, CDR1 is SGHRS, CDR2 YFSETQ. Trimming pared 3 bases from V and 6 bases from J, leaving 9 bases between. CDR3 sequence reads: CASSSRTDEKLFF. CDR3 bases: TGCGCCAGCAGCTCCCGGACAGATGAAAAACTGTTTTTT.

The chain has TRBV3-1 and TRBJ2-4; weak D call: TRBD2 (6 bases). Germline CDR1 LGHDT, CDR2 YNNKEL (reference sequence). There are 13 residues in the CDR3. Trimming shortened V by 0 bases and J by 8 bases, and 8 bases separated the two germline ends. CDR3 in amino acids: CASSQDRGYIQYF. The CDR3 DNA sequence: TGTGCCAGCAGCCAAGATCGGGGGTACATTCAGTACTTC.

This clonotype was seen at least ten times. V and J are TRBV6-2 or TRBV6-3 and TRBJ2-7, with a tentative D call TRBD1 (6 bases). Trimming removed 4 bases from V and 4 bases from J, with 17 bases in between. Germline-derived CDR1 and CDR2 are MNHEY and SVGEGT. The CDR3 length is 15 residues. The CDR3 DNA reads as TGTGCCAGCAGTTTAACAGGGCCCTATACTTACGAGCAGTACTTC. Translating it yields CASSLTGPYTYEQYF.

This clonotype occurred many times. This rearrangement joins TRBV7-8 to TRBJ1-1, with 7 nucleotides matching TRBD1. Germline V gene sequence: CDR1 SGHVS, CDR2 FQNEAQ. The CDR3 has 16 residues. Trimming took 4 bases from V and 1 from J; bases not matched to a gene: 9. CDR3 coding DNA: TGTGCCAGCAGCTCCTCCTCAAGACAGGGGAACACTGAAGCTTTCTTT. It specifies CASSSSSRQGNTEAFF.

The sample holds many counts of this clonotype. The chain joins TRBV5-5 to TRBJ1-1; 9 bases are a match to TRBD1. The CDR3 is 15 amino acids. Trimming cost V 4 bases and J 5 bases; bases outside gene matches: 9. The germline V gene encodes CDR1 SGHKS and CDR2 YYEKEE (reference sequence). This chain's CDR3 is CASSKTGTGFTEAFF. The CDR3 DNA is TGTGCCAGCAGCAAGACCGGGACAGGGTTTACTGAAGCTTTCTTT.

This clonotype came up many times. The V gene is TRBV5-4, the J gene TRBJ2-5, with TRBD2 identical over 12 bases. The germline V gene encodes CDR1 SGHNT and CDR2 YYREEE (reference sequence). CDR3 length: 16 residues. Trimming took 4 bases from V and 4 from J; bases not matched to a gene: 8. The DNA of the CDR3 is TGTGCCAGCAGCCCTAGGACTAGCGGGGAAAGAGAGACCCAGTACTTC. As protein: CASSPRTSGERETQYF. The full variable domain, with the rest looked up from reference TRBV5-4 and TRBJ2-5, is ETGVTQSPTHLIKTRGQQVTLRCSSQSGHNTVSWYQQALGQGPQFIFQYYREEENGRGNFPPRFSGLQFPNYSSELNVNALELDDSALYLCASSPRTSGERETQYFGPGTRLLVL.

This clonotype was seen repeatedly, ten times or more. The chain employs TRBV5-1 and TRBJ2-7; TRBD2 is a possible D gene (6 bases). Deletions cut 5 bases from V and 2 bases from J, with 20 bases between. The CDR3 has 16 residues. Germline V gene lookup returns CDR1 SGHRS and CDR2 YFSETQ. The CDR3 DNA is TGCGCCAGCAGGTCGGCGCCGGGACGGGGGACCTACGAGCAGTACTTC. Amino acid sequence: CASRSAPGRGTYEQYF.

This clonotype was recorded many times. The chain joins TRBV6-4 to TRBJ1-4; weak D call: TRBD1 (5 bases). Trimming left V 5 bases short and J 12 bases short, with 13 bases between. The CDR3 totals 12 residues. The germline CDR1 and CDR2 sequences are MRHNA and SNTAGT. This CDR3 is CASSQDSVELFF. The CDR3 nucleotides read TGTGCCAGCAGTCAAGACAGCGTAGAACTGTTTTTT.

This clonotype was seen many times. The V call is TRBV7-9, the J call TRBJ1-1, with D maybe TRBD1 (5 bases). The CDR3 consists of 14 residues. V dropped 5 bases and J dropped 4 bases, with 14 bases sitting between them. CDR1 SEHNR and CDR2 FQNEAQ come from the germline V gene (reference sequence). Here the CDR3 DNA reads TGTGCCAGCAGCCCTTGGCAGGGAGTCACTGAAGCTTTCTTT. This gives the protein CASSPWQGVTEAFF.

The chain has TRBV30 and TRBJ1-5, with unresolved D. Germline V gene data show CDR1 as GTSNPN and CDR2 as SVGIG (reference sequence). V shed 3 bases and J shed 4 bases, with 13 bases lying between them. The CDR3 length is 14 residues. CDR3 loop: CAWSPLNGNQPQHF. Written as DNA, the CDR3 is TGTGCCTGGAGCCCGCTGAATGGGAATCAGCCCCAGCATTTT.

This clonotype showed up many times. The chain couples TRBV6-2 or TRBV6-3 to TRBJ2-2; weak D call: TRBD2 (6 bases). The V and J ends lost 4 bases and 6 bases respectively, with 21 bases between them. Germline CDR1 and CDR2: MNHEY and SVGEGT. The CDR3 consists of 17 residues. This chain's CDR3 is CASSSGRLEGTAGELFF. The CDR3 DNA reads TGTGCCAGCAGTTCAGGCAGGTTGGAGGGGACCGCCGGGGAGCTGTTTTTT.

In this sample, this clonotype turned up many times. This chain connects TRBV20-1 to TRBJ2-1; 9 bases are a match to TRBD2. The CDR3 contains 20 residues. Germline V CDR1 and CDR2: DFQATT, SNEGSKA (reference sequence). The trim removed 4 bases at V and 3 bases at J, leaving 22 bases unmatched. Here the CDR3 DNA reads TGCAGTGCTACGTCCATGACTAGCGGAACCCGCCCAAGGAACTACAATGAGCAGTTCTTC. It specifies CSATSMTSGTRPRNYNEQFF.

Ten or more counts support this clonotype. V gene TRBV10-3 combines with J gene TRBJ2-1; the D gene is possibly TRBD1 (5 bases). The ends were cut back, 6 bases at V and 9 bases at J, with 18 bases in the middle. The CDR3 contains 14 residues. Germline CDR1 ENHRY, CDR2 SYGVKD. The CDR3 protein is CAISRRDQVGEQFF. As DNA, the CDR3 is TGTGCCATCAGCCGCAGGGATCAGGTGGGTGAGCAGTTCTTC.

This clonotype occurred many times. This chain connects TRBV6-6 to TRBJ2-5, with D unresolved. The CDR3 is 15 residues long. V gave up 0 bases and J gave up 3 bases, with 11 bases separating them. Germline V gives CDR1 MNHNY, CDR2 SVGAGI (reference sequence). The CDR3 here is CASSYSVVTKETQYF. CDR3 nucleotide sequence: TGTGCCAGCAGTTACTCCGTTGTGACAAAAGAGACCCAGTACTTC.

This clonotype has at least ten counts. The V and J genes are TRBV28 and TRBJ2-7, with 9 bases aligning to TRBD2. Germline V gene lookup returns CDR1 MDHEN and CDR2 SYDVKM. The V and J ends lost 6 bases and 3 bases, in that order; junction bases with no gene match: 18. This CDR3 is built from 18 residues. The CDR3 region has the DNA TGTGCCAGCAGCTCCGTGAGATTAGCGGGAGTGAGTAACTACGAGCAGTACTTC. Its translation: CASSSVRLAGVSNYEQYF.

V gene TRBV20-1 combines with J gene TRBJ1-1, with D hard to call. The germline gives CDR1 DFQATT, CDR2 SNEGSKA (reference sequence). The CDR3 loop spans 12 amino acids. V lost 3 bases and J 2 bases, leaving 7 bases between the germline ends. For the CDR3, the DNA is TGCAGTGCTAGGGGAGGAAACACTGAAGCTTTCTTT. Amino acid sequence: CSARGGNTEAFF.

This clonotype appeared many times. The chain couples TRBV10-3 to TRBJ2-7; 11 bases are shared with TRBD2. The CDR3 runs to 14 residues. CDR1 and CDR2 (germline): ENHRY, SYGVKD. The trim removed 4 bases at V and 6 bases at J, leaving 5 bases unmatched. The CDR3 nucleotides read TGTGCCATCAGTGCACTAGCGGGAGAAGGCGAGCAGTACTTC. It translates to CAISALAGEGEQYF.

This clonotype was found many times. The chain recombines TRBV19 with TRBJ1-5, with 7 bases that match TRBD1. Unmatched junction bases numbered 3, after V lost 6 bases and J lost 4 bases. Per the germline V gene, CDR1 is LNHDA and CDR2 is SQIVND (reference sequence). This CDR3 has 13 amino acids. CDR3 in amino acids: CASRSGQNQPQHF. The DNA of the CDR3 is TGTGCCAGTAGATCGGGACAGAATCAGCCCCAGCATTTT.

This clonotype was counted only a few times. The CDR3 is CASSLGGVDTQYF. The DNA of the CDR3 is TGTGCCAGCAGTTTAGGAGGTGTGGATACGCAGTATTTT. The chain employs TRBV28 and TRBJ2-3, with D possibly TRBD2 on 5 matching bases. CDR3 length: 13 residues. Germline-derived CDR1 and CDR2 are MDHEN and SYDVKM. V dropped 2 bases and J dropped 6 bases, with 9 bases sitting between them. Full variable domain (outside the CDR3, taken from reference TRBV28 and TRBJ2-3): DVKVTQSSRYLVKRTGEKVFLECVQDMDHENMFWYRQDPGLGLRLIYFSYDVKMKEKGDIPEGYSVSREKKERFSLILESASTNQTSMYLCASSLGGVDTQYFGPGTRLTVL.

The genes are TRBV5-1 and TRBJ2-3; D perhaps matches TRBD1 (5 bases). The CDR3 length is 14 residues. Germline-derived CDR1 and CDR2 are SGHRS and YFSETQ. V lost 0 bases to trimming and J lost 3 bases, with 8 bases between them. The CDR3 here is CASSLAPGTDTQYF. CDR3 DNA: TGCGCCAGCAGCTTGGCCCCAGGGACAGATACGCAGTATTTT. The entire variable domain, with the rest obtained from reference TRBV5-1 and TRBJ2-3, is as follows: KAGVTQTPRYLIKTRGQQVTLSCSPISGHRSVSWYQQTPGQGLQFLFEYFSETQRNKGNFPGRFSGRQFSNSRSEMNVSTLELGDSALYLCASSLAPGTDTQYFGPGTRLTVL.

This clonotype was counted many times. J is TRBJ1-2 and V is TRBV27; D is unresolved. The CDR3 has 14 amino acids. CDR1 is MNHEY, CDR2 SMNVEV, per germline (reference sequence). Deletions cut 6 bases from V and 4 bases from J, with 15 bases between. CDR3 in amino acids: CASSLRWAGYGYTF. CDR3 sequence (DNA): TGTGCCAGCAGCTTAAGATGGGCGGGCTATGGCTACACCTTC.

This clonotype has a count of ten or more. The rearrangement links TRBV30 to TRBJ1-2, with D tentatively TRBD1 (5 bases). From germline, CDR1 is GTSNPN and CDR2 SVGIG (reference sequence). This CDR3 comprises 13 residues. V lost 1 base, J lost 8 bases, and 14 bases lay in between. For the CDR3, the DNA is TGTGCCTGGAGTGCCGGGGCGCATCGCGGCTACACCTTC. As protein: CAWSAGAHRGYTF.

This sequence joins TRBV30 and TRBJ2-3; the D gene is possibly TRBD1 (5 bases). The CDR3 contains 13 residues. The germline V and J ends were trimmed by 4 bases and 2 bases, with 10 bases remaining between them. CDR1 is GTSNPN, CDR2 SVGIG, per germline (reference sequence). The CDR3 reads CAWTPTATDTQYF. DNA of the CDR3: TGTGCCTGGACCCCGACAGCCACAGATACGCAGTATTTT.